This T cell receptor beta chain derives from a study of T cell clonotyping in hematopoietic cell transplantation. Sequencing was performed with immunoSEQ multiplex PCR; in TCRdb, only in-frame clones are kept and a portion is missing. The sample includes some 30,000 clones, over 60% of them seen just once. V shed 8 bases and J shed 8 bases, with 9 bases lying between them. This CDR3 is built from 10 residues. CDR1 and CDR2 (germline): LNHDA, SQIVND (reference sequence). The time point here: recipient sample about 28 days before transplant, after cytoreduction. The rearrangement links TRBV19 to TRBJ1-1; D call uncertain. Material: peripheral blood mononuclear cells, obtained before stem cell transplant. This receptor was obtained from a man in his fifties or sixties with myelodysplastic syndrome. Some clones in this sample may be carry-over from other donors' samples. The CDR3 nucleotides are TGTGCCAGTGGTTGGGTCGAAGCTTTCTTT. Amino acids: CASGWVEAFF. The full variable domain, its missing parts supplied by reference TRBV19 and TRBJ1-1, is DGGITQSPKYLFRKEGQNVTLSCEQNLNHDAMYWYRQDPGQGLRLIYYSQIVNDFQKGDIAEGYSVSREKKESFPLTVTSAQKNPTAFYLCASGWVEAFFGQGTRLTVV.